What follows are 24 T cell receptor beta chains derived from one specimen sequenced in a study of shared clonotypes between healthy human individuals (TCRdb year 2020). Library preparation was by the immunoSEQ multiplex PCR assay. The table comes from immuneACCESS by way of TCRdb, which keeps in-frame sequences with V and J called. Part of the clones is missing from these tables; in studies checked, under half for an unresolved V gene and the rest for unknown reasons. The sample table shows roughly 700,000 clones, and roughly 91% are seen once. Approximately 35% of the sample belongs to the ten largest clones. Input material: memory CD8+ T cells from PBMCs. What this sample's cell subset or site label stands for: CD45RO+ cells pooled with CCR7-negative TemRA cells. These receptors were obtained from a man aged 18 to 30 in good health. Some clones in this sample may be carry-over from other donors' samples.

This chain connects TRBV9 to TRBJ2-2; 7 bases line up with TRBD2. The V gene's germline CDR1 is SGDLS and CDR2 YYNGEE. V shed 3 bases, J shed 5 bases, and the junction held 4 bases outside the gene matches. The CDR3 consists of 14 residues. The CDR3: CASSAGGGTGELFF. CDR3 DNA sequence: TGTGCCAGCAGCGCCGGCGGGGGAACCGGGGAGCTGTTTTTT.

Turning to this clone: This CDR3 is also generated by other DNA sequences in the sample. The chain employs TRBV29-1 and TRBJ2-2; D gene ambiguous. This CDR3 contains 11 residues. V was trimmed by 6 bases and J by 3 bases, leaving 5 bases between them. Germline CDR1 reads SQVTM; CDR2 reads ANQGSEA. CDR3 sequence reads: CSVWDTGELFF. CDR3 DNA sequence: TGCAGCGTCTGGGACACCGGGGAGCTGTTTTTT.

This chain uses TRBV28 with TRBJ2-1; TRBD1 matches at 8 bases. CDR1 and CDR2 (germline): MDHEN, SYDVKM. V shed 3 bases, J shed 5 bases, and the junction held 9 bases outside the gene matches. The CDR3 contains 16 residues. CDR3 region: CASSLAGQGFDNEQFF. In DNA form, the CDR3 reads TGTGCCAGCAGTTTGGCCGGACAGGGATTTGACAATGAGCAGTTCTTC.

The chain couples TRBV28 to TRBJ2-7; TRBD1 might be the D (5 bases). CDR3 length: 13 residues. CDR1 MDHEN and CDR2 SYDVKM come from the germline V gene. Trimming took 7 bases from V and 4 from J, leaving 14 bases between them. Here the CDR3 reads CASNPGQGYEQYF. The CDR3 DNA is TGTGCCAGCAACCCGGGCCAGGGTTACGAGCAGTACTTC.

This sequence joins TRBV4-1 and TRBJ2-7; no definite D call. Trimming shortened V by 0 bases and J by 1 base, and 13 bases separated the two germline ends. CDR3 length equals 16 residues. CDR1 is MGHRA and CDR2 is YSYEKL in the germline V gene. The CDR3: CASSQDIGISSYEQYF. CDR3 coding DNA: TGCGCCAGCAGCCAAGATATAGGGATATCTTCCTACGAGCAGTACTTC.

The gene calls are TRBV19 and TRBJ1-3; TRBD1 is a possible D gene (6 bases). The ends were cut back, 6 bases at V and 6 bases at J, with 15 bases in the middle. The germline V gene encodes CDR1 LNHDA and CDR2 SQIVND (reference sequence). CDR3 length: 14 residues. CDR3 in amino acids: CASRGTMDPNTIYF. CDR3 nucleotides: TGTGCCAGTAGAGGGACAATGGATCCAAACACCATATATTTT.

The genes are TRBV2 and TRBJ2-1, with 8 positions matching TRBD1. This CDR3 comprises 14 residues. J lost 6 bases, V lost 5 bases, and 6 bases had no gene match. Germline lookup yields CDR1 SNHLY and CDR2 FYNNEI. The CDR3 sequence is CASSTGTGSNEQFF. CDR3 bases: TGTGCCAGCAGTACCGGGACAGGAAGCAATGAGCAGTTCTTC.

V gene TRBV7-6 combines with J gene TRBJ2-2; D gene unclear. The V end lost 3 bases, the J end lost 0 bases, and 2 bases lay between the germline ends. The germline gives CDR1 SGHVS, CDR2 FNYEAQ. The CDR3 runs to 13 residues. CDR3: CASSFSNTGELFF. Here the CDR3 DNA reads TGTGCCAGCAGCTTCTCGAACACCGGGGAGCTGTTTTTT.

The chain employs TRBV7-9 and TRBJ2-1, with D hard to call. From germline, CDR1 is SEHNR and CDR2 FQNEAQ (reference sequence). V lost 1 base, J lost 5 bases, and 6 bases lay in between. The CDR3 consists of 13 residues. The CDR3 bases are TGTGCCAGCAGCTTAGGGGTGAACAATGAGCAGTTCTTC. Translated: CASSLGVNNEQFF.

The chain joins TRBV7-3 to TRBJ1-1, with D possibly being TRBD1 (5 bases). Between the trimmed V and J ends, which lost 1 base and 4 bases, there was a span of 7 bases. Germline V gene data show CDR1 as SGHTA and CDR2 as FQGTGA. CDR3 length: 13 amino acids. CDR3 DNA: TGTGCCAGCAGCTTAAGCAGGGCCACTGAAGCTTTCTTT. Translating gives CASSLSRATEAFF.

CDR3 nucleotide sequence: TGTGCCAGCAGTTTGGGGTTTGGTGAAGCTTTCTTT. The encoded protein is CASSLGFGEAFF. The V gene is TRBV27, the J gene TRBJ1-1; D unclear. V gave up 3 bases and J gave up 7 bases, with 9 bases separating them. CDR3 size: 12 residues. Looked up from germline, CDR1 is MNHEY and CDR2 is SMNVEV (reference sequence).

The rearrangement uses TRBV19 and TRBJ2-7; a weak D match, TRBD2 (6 bases). V was pared by 3 bases and J by 7 bases, with 22 bases between. The CDR3 length is 16 residues. Germline loops: CDR1 LNHDA, CDR2 SQIVND (reference sequence). The CDR3 sequence is CASSIDGGYPPWEQYF. CDR3 nucleotide sequence: TGTGCCAGTAGTATTGATGGAGGGTACCCGCCATGGGAGCAGTACTTC.

V usage is TRBV15 and J usage is TRBJ2-2, with D unclear. In germline, CDR1 is LNHNV, CDR2 YYDKDF (reference sequence). Trimming left V 8 bases short and J 9 bases short, with 13 bases between. The CDR3 runs to 12 residues. CDR3 DNA sequence: TGTGCCACCGAAGACCAAGCCAGGGAGCTGTTTTTT. Encoded protein: CATEDQARELFF.

This sequence joins TRBV5-1 and TRBJ2-2; unclear D gene. With 2 bases removed from V and 5 bases from J, the gap between germline ends came to 10 bases. This CDR3 region has 14 residues. Germline V gives CDR1 SGHRS, CDR2 YFSETQ. The CDR3 nucleotides are TGCGCCAGCAGCTTACGAACAGAAACCGGGGAGCTGTTTTTT. Its translation: CASSLRTETGELFF.

The chain carries TRBV9 and TRBJ1-2; a possible D gene is TRBD1 (5 bases). From germline, CDR1 is SGDLS and CDR2 YYNGEE. Trimming took off 0 bases at V and 4 bases at J, with 28 bases between the two ends. There are 20 residues in the CDR3. This chain's CDR3 is CASSVAPGLRETQDGYGYTF. For the CDR3, the DNA is TGTGCCAGCAGCGTAGCACCGGGTCTTAGAGAGACACAGGATGGCTATGGCTACACCTTC.

The rearrangement links TRBV28 to TRBJ2-3, with 10 bases matching TRBD2. The CDR3 sequence is 15 residues long. CDR1 is MDHEN and CDR2 is SYDVKM in the germline V gene. V shed 6 bases and J 5 bases; nucleotides not matched to a gene: 8. The CDR3 region has the DNA TGTGCCAGCAGATCTAGCGGGAGCAATAAAGATACGCAGTATTTT. Translated: CASRSSGSNKDTQYF.

The CDR3 reads CASSPYRGGLRSYEQYF. The CDR3 nucleotides are TGTGCCAGCAGCCCCTACCGCGGAGGGTTGCGCTCCTACGAGCAGTACTTC. The genes are TRBV9 and TRBJ2-7; D possibly corresponds to TRBD2 (6 bases). From germline, CDR1 is SGDLS and CDR2 YYNGEE. The CDR3 loop spans 17 amino acids. Trimming removed 4 bases from V and 0 bases from J, with 20 bases in between.

The chain employs TRBV4-2 and TRBJ2-7; 13 bases are a match to TRBD2. The CDR3 is 16 residues long. Germline-derived CDR1 and CDR2 are LGHNA and YNFKEQ. With V trimmed by 3 bases and J by 4 bases, 6 bases remained unmatched. The CDR3, as DNA: TGTGCCAGCAGCCAGGGGACTAGCGGGAACGGTTACGAGCAGTACTTC. This encodes CASSQGTSGNGYEQYF.

The chain is built from TRBV4-1 and TRBJ1-1; 7 bases map to TRBD1. The CDR3 is 15 amino acids. In germline, CDR1 is MGHRA, CDR2 YSYEKL. Trimming removed 0 bases from V and 11 bases from J; junction bases left unmatched: 12. The CDR3 sequence: CASSQDKTGWPRAFF. Here the CDR3 DNA reads TGCGCCAGCAGCCAAGACAAGACAGGGTGGCCGCGGGCTTTCTTT.

The chain joins TRBV19 to TRBJ2-1, with TRBD2 identical over 9 bases. The CDR3 spans 16 residues. V lost 3 bases, J lost 4 bases, and 7 bases stayed unmatched. The germline V gene encodes CDR1 LNHDA and CDR2 SQIVND (reference sequence). As DNA, the CDR3 is TGTGCCAGTAGTATGGGGGTGGCGGGAGGGTACAATGAGCAGTTCTTC. Residues: CASSMGVAGGYNEQFF.

The J gene is TRBJ1-3, the V gene TRBV28, with D possibly being TRBD1 (6 bases). V was cut by 3 bases and J by 3 bases, with 12 bases left in between. The V gene's germline CDR1 is MDHEN and CDR2 SYDVKM. The CDR3 spans 15 residues. CDR3 region: CASSFSRGYGNTIYF. In nucleotides, the CDR3 is TGTGCCAGCAGTTTTTCCAGGGGATATGGAAACACCATATATTTT.

The chain recombines TRBV10-3 with TRBJ1-1, with 9 nucleotides matching TRBD1. The CDR3 contains 17 residues. V shed 6 bases, J shed 1 base, and the junction held 12 bases outside the gene matches. Germline CDR1 ENHRY, CDR2 SYGVKD. CDR3 nucleotide sequence: TGTGCCATCAGCGGACAGGGGCCGCCGGAGTCGAACACTGAAGCTTTCTTT. Translation: CAISGQGPPESNTEAFF.

This clone was detected only once. The CDR3 DNA sequence: TGTGCCAGCAGTTTATTCCTAGCGGGGGGCAATGAGCAGTTCTTC. This encodes CASSLFLAGGNEQFF. The chain couples TRBV27 to TRBJ2-1; 11 bases match TRBD2. The CDR3 spans 15 residues. V shed 1 base, J shed 6 bases, and the junction held 2 bases outside the gene matches. From germline, CDR1 is MNHEY and CDR2 SMNVEV (reference sequence).

Concerning this clone itself: Different DNA sequences within this sample yield the same CDR3. The chain uses TRBV6-1 and TRBJ1-2, with unresolved D. The CDR3 is 13 residues long. Germline V gene lookup returns CDR1 MNHNS and CDR2 SASEGT. Trimming stripped 2 bases from V and 8 bases from J, with 12 bases between. DNA for the CDR3: TGTGCCAGCAGTGAAACCGGGGTAGGCGGCTACACCTTC. Amino acid sequence: CASSETGVGGYTF.